Each of the 26 T cell receptor beta chains below was sequenced from the same sample in a study of blood T cell repertoires in COVID-19. Clones were sequenced by immunoSEQ multiplex PCR, and TCRdb holds only the in-frame ones, with some missing. This sample has fewer than 150,000 clones, with approximately 84% found just once. Sequencing was carried out using peripheral blood. Source of these receptors: a woman of 80 years or more in a cohort sampled during active or convalescent COVID-19.

This chain joins TRBV6-2 or TRBV6-3 and TRBJ2-3, with 11 positions matching TRBD2. Germline CDR1 and CDR2: MNHEY and SVGEGT. The V segment lost 6 bases and the J segment 1 base; nucleotides outside the gene matches: 3. The length of the CDR3 is 15 residues. Here the CDR3 reads CASSLLAGGTDTQYF. CDR3 sequence (DNA): TGTGCCAGCAGCCTACTAGCGGGGGGCACAGATACGCAGTATTTT.

V and J are TRBV5-4 and TRBJ1-2; 7 positions agree with TRBD1. J was trimmed by 2 bases and V by 5 bases; bases with no gene match: 6. CDR1 and CDR2 from the germline V gene are SGHNT and YYREEE (reference sequence). This CDR3 is built from 14 residues. The CDR3 DNA reads TGTGCCAGCAGACTACTAGGGGGCAACTATGGCTACACCTTC. Translated: CASRLLGGNYGYTF.

This chain connects TRBV3-1 (or the pseudogene TRBV3-2) to TRBJ1-1; tentatively, D is TRBD1 (5 bases). Trimming cost V 3 bases and J 11 bases, with 22 bases left between them. Germline values: CDR1 LGHDT, CDR2 YNNKEL (reference sequence). The CDR3 contains 15 residues. CDR3 protein: CASSHNHGSPGEAFF. CDR3 nucleotides: TGTGCCAGCAGCCATAATCACGGGTCTCCGGGGGAGGCTTTCTTT.

The chain carries TRBV28 and TRBJ2-4, with 7 bases aligning to TRBD2. This CDR3 has 16 residues. The germline gives CDR1 MDHEN, CDR2 SYDVKM. V dropped 6 bases and J dropped 6; count of bases not matched to a gene: 14. CDR3 sequence (DNA): TGTGCCAGCAGCACCGCCGTCGGGAGGATGGTAAACATTCAGTACTTC. As protein: CASSTAVGRMVNIQYF. Drawing the rest from reference TRBV28 and TRBJ2-4, the complete variable domain is DVKVTQSSRYLVKRTGEKVFLECVQDMDHENMFWYRQDPGLGLRLIYFSYDVKMKEKGDIPEGYSVSREKKERFSLILESASTNQTSMYLCASSTAVGRMVNIQYFGAGTRLSVL.

The chain combines TRBV6-5 with TRBJ2-7; 7 bases are shared with TRBD2. V was clipped by 4 bases and J by 2 bases; unmatched bases: 8. This CDR3 has 15 residues. Per the germline V gene, CDR1 is MNHEY and CDR2 is SVGAGI. The CDR3 nucleotides are TGTGCCAGCAGTTCCTGGGAGGGTCCTACCTACGAGCAGTACTTC. This sequence encodes CASSSWEGPTYEQYF.

The chain carries TRBV5-6 and TRBJ1-1; tentatively, D is TRBD1 (6 bases). This CDR3 spans 12 amino acids. V was clipped by 5 bases and J by 6 bases, with 11 bases between them. Germline loops: CDR1 SGHDT, CDR2 YYEEEE. CDR3 sequence (DNA): TGTGCCAGCAGTTTCAGGGGATCTGAAGCTTTCTTT. This encodes CASSFRGSEAFF. The variable domain in full, completed from reference TRBV5-6 and TRBJ1-1, reads DAGVTQSPTHLIKTRGQQVTLRCSPKSGHDTVSWYQQALGQGPQFIFQYYEEEERQRGNFPDRFSGHQFPNYSSELNVNALLLGDSALYLCASSFRGSEAFFGQGTRLTVV.

V is TRBV7-8 and J is TRBJ1-6; no reliable D call. The length of the CDR3 is 12 residues. The ends were cut back, 7 bases at V and 8 bases at J, with 9 bases in the middle. Germline CDR1 reads SGHVS; CDR2 reads FQNEAQ. The DNA of the CDR3 is TGTGCCAGCAACGACGGGGATTCACCCCTCCACTTT. Protein: CASNDGDSPLHF.

This clone was seen once. In the same sample, other DNA sequences code for this CDR3. V gene TRBV12-3 or TRBV12-4 combines with J gene TRBJ1-2; TRBD1 might be the D (6 bases). CDR3 length: 13 residues. The V and J ends lost 6 bases and 8 bases respectively, with 16 bases between them. CDR3 DNA: TGTGCCAGCAGCCCGGACAGAGCTATGGGCTACACCTTC. This translates into CASSPDRAMGYTF.

The rearrangement joins TRBV19 to TRBJ2-3, with 8 bases matching TRBD2. The length of the CDR3 is 15 residues. V lost 7 bases and J lost 1; bases outside the gene matches: 7. The germline CDR1 and CDR2 sequences are LNHDA and SQIVND (reference sequence). DNA of the CDR3: TGTGCCAGTACCCCGGGGGGGGCCCGCACAGATACGCAGTATTTT. It translates to CASTPGGARTDTQYF. Using reference TRBV19 and TRBJ2-3 for the parts outside the CDR3, the full variable domain is DGGITQSPKYLFRKEGQNVTLSCEQNLNHDAMYWYRQDPGQGLRLIYYSQIVNDFQKGDIAEGYSVSREKKESFPLTVTSAQKNPTAFYLCASTPGGARTDTQYFGPGTRLTVL.

This chain uses TRBV7-2 with TRBJ2-1; 8 bases map to TRBD1. The trim removed 7 bases at V and 6 bases at J, leaving 5 bases unmatched. This CDR3 has 13 amino acids. Germline assignment: CDR1 SGHTA and CDR2 FQGNSA. In DNA, the CDR3 is TGTGCCAGCACCAAGACAGGGGTCAATGAGCAGTTCTTC. Protein: CASTKTGVNEQFF.

V usage is TRBV9 and J usage is TRBJ2-3; D possibly corresponds to TRBD2 (6 bases). The CDR3 runs to 14 residues. V dropped 4 bases and J dropped 2 bases, with 11 bases sitting between them. Germline V lookup: CDR1 SGDLS, CDR2 YYNGEE. The CDR3: CASSSGLLTDTQYF. The CDR3 DNA follows: TGTGCCAGCAGCTCGGGACTCCTCACAGATACGCAGTATTTT.

This sequence joins TRBV6-6 and TRBJ1-5, with D perhaps TRBD1 (5 bases). V was shortened by 5 bases and J by 9 bases, with 17 bases between the two germline ends. This CDR3 contains 14 residues. The germline gives CDR1 MNHNY, CDR2 SVGAGI (reference sequence). The DNA for the CDR3 is TGTGCCAGCAGTCCCCGGGGGGGAGGAGGGCCCCAGCATTTT. Translation: CASSPRGGGGPQHF.

The V gene is TRBV5-8, the J gene TRBJ2-5; 9 bases fit TRBD2. CDR3 length equals 16 residues. V shed 2 bases and J 2 bases; nucleotides not matched to a gene: 7. The germline V gene has CDR1 SGHTS and CDR2 YDEGEE. The CDR3 spells CASSFGSGGIQETQYF. In DNA form, the CDR3 reads TGTGCCAGCAGCTTCGGCAGCGGGGGGATTCAAGAGACCCAGTACTTC.

This chain uses TRBV28 with TRBJ2-5; tentatively, D is TRBD1 (6 bases). V dropped 3 bases and J dropped 5 bases, with 22 bases sitting between them. Looked up from germline, CDR1 is MDHEN and CDR2 is SYDVKM. The CDR3 has 17 amino acids. The CDR3 loop is CASSFAGVGEVRETQYF. The DNA for the CDR3 is TGTGCCAGCAGTTTTGCAGGGGTTGGAGAGGTCAGGGAGACCCAGTACTTC.

This chain joins TRBV5-6 and TRBJ2-1, with D unclear. Germline V gene lookup returns CDR1 SGHDT and CDR2 YYEEEE. V gave up 0 bases and J gave up 9 bases, with 4 bases separating them. This CDR3 spans 11 amino acids. CDR3 region: CASSLGVEQFF. CDR3 coding DNA: TGTGCCAGCAGCTTGGGCGTTGAGCAGTTCTTC. The whole variable domain, remainder taken from reference TRBV5-6 and TRBJ2-1, is DAGVTQSPTHLIKTRGQQVTLRCSPKSGHDTVSWYQQALGQGPQFIFQYYEEEERQRGNFPDRFSGHQFPNYSSELNVNALLLGDSALYLCASSLGVEQFFGPGTRLTVL.

The gene calls are TRBV18 and TRBJ2-5, with 12 positions matching TRBD2. V trimming: 0 bases; J trimming: 6 bases; junction bases outside the gene matches: 5. The CDR3 totals 16 residues. The germline gives CDR1 KGHSH, CDR2 LQKENI. The CDR3 region is CASSPPSSGGAKTQYF. CDR3 coding DNA: TGTGCCAGCTCACCACCTTCTAGCGGGGGGGCGAAGACCCAGTACTTC.

This clone was seen only once. CDR3 loop: CASRGDRGGNQPQHF. In DNA, the CDR3 is TGTGCCAGTAGAGGCGACAGGGGAGGAAATCAGCCCCAGCATTTT. The chain carries TRBV19 and TRBJ1-5, with 8 bases that match TRBD1. This CDR3 has 15 amino acids. CDR1 is LNHDA, CDR2 SQIVND, per germline (reference sequence). V was pared by 6 bases and J by 4 bases, with 8 bases of the junction left unmatched.

The chain links TRBV18 to TRBJ2-6, with D unclear. Germline loops: CDR1 KGHSH, CDR2 LQKENI. This CDR3 spans 15 amino acids. Trimming cost V 4 bases and J 1 base, with 8 bases left between them. In DNA form, the CDR3 reads TGTGCCAGCTCACACGCGAGATCTGGGGCCAACGTCCTGACTTTC. This sequence encodes CASSHARSGANVLTF.

The V and J genes are TRBV5-1 and TRBJ2-5; TRBD2 aligns across 7 bases. The germline gives CDR1 SGHRS, CDR2 YFSETQ. The CDR3 covers 15 residues. V lost 1 base, J lost 5 bases, and 8 bases stayed unmatched. For the CDR3, the DNA is TGCGCCAGCAGCTTGCCTAGCGGCTTCCCCGAGACCCAGTACTTC. Residues: CASSLPSGFPETQYF.

This clone has just one count. The CDR3 sequence: CASSLLRGYQETQYF. The DNA of the CDR3 is TGTGCCAGCAGCTTATTGCGGGGATACCAAGAGACCCAGTACTTC. The genes are TRBV7-2 and TRBJ2-5, with D possibly TRBD2 on 6 matching bases. The germline V gene has CDR1 SGHTA and CDR2 FQGNSA. This CDR3 spans 15 amino acids. Between the trimmed V and J ends, which lost 2 bases and 0 bases, there was a span of 10 bases.

The chain has TRBV6-2 or TRBV6-3 and TRBJ2-7; 7 bases are shared with TRBD1. The J segment lost 6 bases and the V segment lost 5 bases, leaving 4 bases of the junction unmatched. The CDR3 extends over 12 amino acids. Germline values: CDR1 MNHEY, CDR2 SVGEGT. The CDR3 region has the DNA TGTGCCAGCAGTCGACAGGGTCGCGAGCAGTACGTC. Its translation: CASSRQGREQYV.

This chain joins TRBV27 and TRBJ1-2, with D possibly being TRBD1 (6 bases). CDR3 length: 14 residues. Germline V lookup: CDR1 MNHEY, CDR2 SMNVEV (reference sequence). Trimming took 5 bases from V and 4 from J, leaving 14 bases between them. The CDR3 bases are TGTGCCAGCAGTACCAACAGGGCTGGCTATGGCTACACCTTC. It codes for CASSTNRAGYGYTF.

The chain carries TRBV14 and TRBJ1-2; D may be TRBD1 (5 bases). The germline gives CDR1 SGHDN, CDR2 FVKESK. This CDR3 is built from 16 residues. The ends were cut back, 1 base at V and 6 bases at J, with 18 bases in the middle. Written as DNA, the CDR3 is TGTGCCAGCAGCCAAGGTCTAAAAGGGGCGCCGCATGGCTACACCTTC. Translated: CASSQGLKGAPHGYTF.

The V call is TRBV27, the J call TRBJ1-4; TRBD1 matches at 8 bases. Germline CDR1 reads MNHEY; CDR2 reads SMNVEV (reference sequence). CDR3 size: 15 residues. J was trimmed by 1 base and V by 7 bases; bases with no gene match: 5. CDR3 DNA: TGTGCCAGCATCAAAGGACAGGGAACTAATGAAAAACTGTTTTTT. It encodes CASIKGQGTNEKLFF.

The chain couples TRBV29-1 to TRBJ1-2, with TRBD1 identical over 7 bases. Germline V gene lookup returns CDR1 SQVTM and CDR2 ANQGSEA. The CDR3 covers 11 residues. J was trimmed by 4 bases and V by 4 bases; bases with no gene match: 0. Here the CDR3 reads CSVGQGYGYTF. CDR3 bases: TGCAGCGTTGGACAGGGCTATGGCTACACCTTC.

The chain uses TRBV4-1 and TRBJ1-5; 7 nucleotides agree with TRBD1. V lost 2 bases to trimming and J lost 3 bases; unmatched junction nucleotides: 4. The CDR3 has 15 amino acids. Germline CDR1 reads MGHRA; CDR2 reads YSYEKL. For the CDR3, the DNA is TGCGCCAGCAGCCAAACGGGACAGAACAATCAGCCCCAGCATTTT. Its translation: CASSQTGQNNQPQHF.